These 29 T cell receptor beta chains originate from one sample sequenced in a study of T cells in Graves' hyperthyroidism and ophthalmopathy. TCR beta CDR3 sequences were amplified from RNA transcripts. During a first-round RT-PCR of the TCR CDR3, the HTBI primer set was used. TCRdb redid the calling of the multiplex PCR reads with MiXCR, one entry per CDR3 protein. This sample yields hundreds of thousands of distinct CDR3 sequences, of which less than 25% are seen a single time; under 55% belongs to the top ten. The sequenced sample consisted of blood. These receptor sequences come from a woman in her 70s with Graves' ophthalmopathy.

The chain links TRBV4-3 to TRBJ1-5, with a possible D match to TRBD1 (6 bases). V gave up 1 base and J gave up 1 base, with 11 bases separating them. This CDR3 contains 16 residues. CDR1 and CDR2 from the germline V gene are LGHNA and YSLEER. The CDR3 is CASSQGAGESNQPQHF. In DNA, the CDR3 is TGCGCCAGCAGCCAAGGGGCAGGGGAGAGCAATCAGCCCCAGCATTTT.

This clonotype was seen at least ten times. The chain recombines TRBV12-3 or TRBV12-4 with TRBJ1-1; D not certain. Deletions cut 3 bases from V and 11 bases from J, with 16 bases between. The CDR3 spans 13 residues. The CDR3 reads CASSFLGTSSAFF. The CDR3 bases are TGTGCCAGCAGTTTCTTGGGCACGTCTTCGGCTTTCTTT.

There are a few counts of this clonotype. The chain couples TRBV19 to TRBJ2-3, with 8 bases identical to TRBD1. Germline CDR1 is LNHDA and CDR2 is SQIVND (reference sequence). Trimming at V came to 4 bases and at J to 4 bases, leaving 10 bases not matched to a gene. The CDR3 has 16 amino acids. The CDR3: CASSRGRGPPADTQYF. The CDR3 DNA sequence: TGTGCCAGTAGTAGGGGCAGGGGGCCCCCCGCAGATACGCAGTATTTT.

CDR3 DNA: TGCGCCAGCAGAGGACACATGAACACTGAAGCTTTCTTT. Translation gives CASRGHMNTEAFF. The rearrangement joins TRBV10-2 to TRBJ1-1; tentative D call: TRBD1 (5 bases). V was cut by 6 bases and J by 0 bases, with 8 bases left in between. This CDR3 is built from 13 residues. The germline CDR1 and CDR2 sequences are WSHSY and SAAADI.

Worth noting for this clonotype: This may be a read error, as it is one base from a much larger clone. The chain carries TRBV11-2 and TRBJ2-1; TRBD1 matches 7 bases. CDR3 length: 13 residues. Germline CDR1 SGHAT, CDR2 FQNNGV. The CDR3 reads CVSLQGSYNEQFF. DNA for the CDR3: TGTGTCAGCCTACAGGGGAGCTACAATGAGCAGTTCTTC. The whole variable domain, remainder taken from reference TRBV11-2 and TRBJ2-1, is EAGVAQSPRYKIIEKRQSVAFWCNPISGHATLYWYQQILGQGPKLLIQFQNNGVVDDSQLPKDRFSAERLKGVDSTLKIQPAKLEDSAVYLCVSLQGSYNEQFFGPGTRLTVL.

This clonotype has a count of ten or more. The J gene is TRBJ2-3, the V gene TRBV2, with D perhaps TRBD2 (6 bases). V dropped 6 bases and J dropped 0 bases, with 13 bases sitting between them. The CDR3 is made up of 15 amino acids. The germline V gene encodes CDR1 SNHLY and CDR2 FYNNEI. The CDR3 here is CASRTDYSSTDTQYF. CDR3 in DNA: TGTGCCAGCAGGACGGACTACTCAAGCACAGATACGCAGTATTTT.

The chain has TRBV5-6 and TRBJ2-2, with D unresolved. The germline CDR1 and CDR2 sequences are SGHDT and YYEEEE. This CDR3 has 10 residues. With 3 bases removed from V and 7 bases from J, the gap between germline ends came to 1 base. In nucleotides, the CDR3 is TGTGCCAGCAGCTACGGGGAGCTGTTTTTT. This codes for CASSYGELFF.

Ten or more counts support this clonotype. This chain connects TRBV30 to TRBJ2-1; D gene unclear. The germline CDR1 and CDR2 sequences are GTSNPN and SVGIG (reference sequence). CDR3 length equals 14 residues. Trimming took 3 bases from V and 0 from J, leaving 9 bases between them. For the CDR3, the DNA is TGTGCCTGGAGCGCCGATAGCTCCTACAATGAGCAGTTCTTC. This sequence encodes CAWSADSSYNEQFF.

This clonotype is a singleton in its sample. V usage is TRBV19 and J usage is TRBJ2-3, with D possibly being TRBD1 or TRBD2 (5 bases each). CDR3 length: 14 residues. From germline, CDR1 is LNHDA and CDR2 SQIVND (reference sequence). The germline V and J ends were trimmed by 10 bases and 3 bases, with 17 bases remaining between them. CDR3: CATRGEFRTDTQYF. In DNA, the CDR3 is TGTGCCACCAGAGGGGAGTTTAGGACAGATACGCAGTATTTT. Full variable domain (remainder filled in from reference TRBV19 and TRBJ2-3): DGGITQSPKYLFRKEGQNVTLSCEQNLNHDAMYWYRQDPGQGLRLIYYSQIVNDFQKGDIAEGYSVSREKKESFPLTVTSAQKNPTAFYLCATRGEFRTDTQYFGPGTRLTVL.

The table lists this clonotype with a few counts. This chain links TRBV5-1 with TRBJ1-5; tentative D call: TRBD1 (6 bases). CDR3 length: 14 amino acids. V lost 0 bases and J lost 5, with 9 bases in between. CDR1 is SGHRS and CDR2 is YFSETQ in the germline V gene. The CDR3 DNA is TGCGCCAGCAGCTTGGGGGGGGCTGATCAGCCCCAGCATTTT. It codes for CASSLGGADQPQHF.

This chain joins TRBV2 and TRBJ2-2, with 7 bases identical to TRBD1. Germline V CDR1 and CDR2: SNHLY, FYNNEI. This CDR3 contains 13 residues. The junction had 3 bases not matched to a gene; V was cut back by 11 bases and J by 0 bases. The chain's CDR3 is CAVGTANTGELFF. In DNA form, the CDR3 reads TGTGCCGTTGGGACAGCGAACACCGGGGAGCTGTTTTTT.

V gene TRBV12-5 combines with J gene TRBJ2-5; perhaps TRBD1 as D (5 bases). This CDR3 is built from 16 residues. The germline V gene encodes CDR1 LGHNT and CDR2 FRNRAP. Trimming shortened V by 4 bases and J by 4 bases, and 19 bases separated the two germline ends. The CDR3 is CASGSSATEVVETQYF. CDR3 nucleotides: TGTGCTAGTGGTTCGTCGGCGACAGAAGTAGTAGAGACCCAGTACTTC.

This clonotype was observed a handful of times. The rearrangement links TRBV6-5 to TRBJ1-5; TRBD1 aligns across 8 bases. The germline V gene encodes CDR1 MNHEY and CDR2 SVGAGI. V was pared by 1 base and J by 4 bases, with 9 bases of the junction left unmatched. The CDR3 sequence is 17 residues long. In DNA form, the CDR3 reads TGTGCCAGCAGTTACTATCCCGGGACAGGAAAGAATCAGCCCCAGCATTTT. Translating gives CASSYYPGTGKNQPQHF.

Worth noting for this clonotype: A much larger clone differs from this one at a single base, so this may be a read error. This chain connects TRBV2 to TRBJ1-1; D not resolved. Germline V gives CDR1 SNHLY, CDR2 FYNNEI. There are 11 residues in the CDR3. The germline V and J ends were trimmed by 10 bases and 3 bases, with 9 bases remaining between them. The CDR3 here is CANTKDTEAFF. CDR3 in DNA: TGTGCCAACACGAAGGACACTGAAGCTTTCTTT.

This clonotype was seen a few times. The CDR3 loop reads CASTTHSTFENTEAFF. Here the CDR3 DNA reads TGTGCCAGTACGACCCACAGTACATTCGAGAACACTGAAGCTTTCTTT. The gene calls are TRBV19 and TRBJ1-1; D is unclear. The V end lost 7 bases, the J end lost 1 base, and 19 bases lay between the germline ends. CDR3 length: 16 amino acids. Germline loops: CDR1 LNHDA, CDR2 SQIVND (reference sequence).

This chain uses TRBV10-1 with TRBJ1-5; D gene ambiguous. Per the germline V gene, CDR1 is WNHNN and CDR2 is SYGVQD (reference sequence). V lost 4 bases and J 7 bases, leaving 14 bases between the germline ends. The CDR3 extends over 14 amino acids. CDR3 protein: CASSAGGSAQPQHF. CDR3 coding DNA: TGCGCCAGCAGTGCGGGAGGGTCCGCGCAGCCCCAGCATTTT.

This clonotype was picked up a small number of times. V is TRBV18 and J is TRBJ2-7; D is undetermined. CDR1 and CDR2 (germline): KGHSH, LQKENI. The CDR3 consists of 14 residues. The V and J ends lost 0 bases and 7 bases respectively, with 13 bases between them. DNA for the CDR3: TGTGCCAGCTCACCACCCAGTAGGATTTGGGAGCAGTACTTC. It encodes CASSPPSRIWEQYF.

In DNA form, the CDR3 reads TGCAGCGTCGAGACAGCAGACGGGAATGAAAAACTGTTTTTT. Translated: CSVETADGNEKLFF. V and J are TRBV29-1 and TRBJ1-4; D perhaps matches TRBD1 (5 bases). V was clipped by 6 bases and J by 5 bases, with 16 bases between them. Germline values: CDR1 SQVTM, CDR2 ANQGSEA. This CDR3 contains 14 residues.

V usage is TRBV19 and J usage is TRBJ2-2; no clear D. The length of the CDR3 is 11 residues. Germline-derived CDR1 and CDR2 are LNHDA and SQIVND (reference sequence). V lost 2 bases to trimming and J lost 13 bases, with 8 bases between them. The CDR3 reads CASSISGRLFF. The CDR3 bases are TGTGCCAGTAGTATATCGGGTCGGCTGTTTTTT.

The V gene is TRBV9, the J gene TRBJ2-3; 10 bases fit TRBD2. V dropped 1 base and J dropped 0; count of bases not matched to a gene: 2. Germline CDR1 is SGDLS and CDR2 is YYNGEE. The CDR3 covers 16 residues. The CDR3 loop is CASSVTGLASTDTQYF. The CDR3 DNA is TGTGCCAGCAGCGTAACGGGACTAGCGAGCACAGATACGCAGTATTTT.

CDR3 sequence (DNA): TGCAGTGCTAGGTCTCAGGACTATAGCAATCAGCCCCAGCATTTT. Its protein is CSARSQDYSNQPQHF. V and J are TRBV20-1 and TRBJ1-5, with D unresolved. Trimming took 3 bases from V and 0 from J, leaving 12 bases between them. The germline V gene encodes CDR1 DFQATT and CDR2 SNEGSKA (reference sequence). The CDR3 covers 15 residues.

This clonotype was seen only a few times. This sequence joins TRBV20-1 and TRBJ1-1; 9 nucleotides line up with TRBD1. Germline V gene sequence: CDR1 DFQATT, CDR2 SNEGSKA (reference sequence). After removal of 4 bases from V and 4 bases from J, the junction contained 4 bases not matched to a gene. The CDR3 consists of 13 residues. The CDR3: CSAKDRGSTEAFF. DNA of the CDR3: TGCAGTGCTAAGGACAGGGGTAGCACTGAAGCTTTCTTT.

This clonotype was observed at least ten times. The chain is built from TRBV28 and TRBJ2-5; 9 nucleotides match TRBD2. The CDR3 consists of 14 residues. V trimming: 3 bases; J trimming: 6 bases; junction bases outside the gene matches: 5. Per the germline V gene, CDR1 is MDHEN and CDR2 is SYDVKM. The CDR3 DNA reads as TGTGCCAGCAGTTTTCTAGCGGGAAGGAAGACCCAGTACTTC. Its protein product is CASSFLAGRKTQYF.

In its sample, this clonotype was seen a few times. The chain joins TRBV12-3 or TRBV12-4 to TRBJ2-4, with D possibly TRBD2 on 5 matching bases. The V end lost 1 base, the J end lost 11 bases, and 12 bases lay between the germline ends. The CDR3 is made up of 13 amino acids. The CDR3 here is CASSLGYGVVQYF. The CDR3 bases are TGTGCCAGCAGTTTAGGGTACGGGGTGGTTCAGTACTTC.

This rearrangement joins TRBV20-1 to TRBJ2-7, with D maybe TRBD1 (5 bases). The CDR3 loop spans 16 amino acids. CDR1 and CDR2 (germline): DFQATT, SNEGSKA (reference sequence). V lost 0 bases and J 0 bases, leaving 15 bases between the germline ends. CDR3 DNA: TGCAGTGCTAGAGATCCCGACAGAACAACCTCCTACGAGCAGTACTTC. Amino acids: CSARDPDRTTSYEQYF.

V gene TRBV5-4 combines with J gene TRBJ1-6; 8 positions match TRBD1. Germline CDR1 is SGHNT and CDR2 is YYREEE (reference sequence). This CDR3 is built from 13 residues. The trim removed 4 bases at V and 10 bases at J, leaving 4 bases unmatched. CDR3 DNA sequence: TGTGCCAGCAGCCAGGACAGGGACTCACCCCTCCACTTT. This encodes CASSQDRDSPLHF. Full variable domain (missing parts from reference TRBV5-4 and TRBJ1-6): ETGVTQSPTHLIKTRGQQVTLRCSSQSGHNTVSWYQQALGQGPQFIFQYYREEENGRGNFPPRFSGLQFPNYSSELNVNALELDDSALYLCASSQDRDSPLHFGNGTRLTVT.

This clonotype was picked up a small number of times. The chain combines TRBV9 with TRBJ2-5; weak D call: TRBD1 (5 bases). From germline, CDR1 is SGDLS and CDR2 YYNGEE. Trimming cost V 0 bases and J 3 bases, with 12 bases left between them. This CDR3 has 15 amino acids. CDR3 nucleotide sequence: TGTGCCAGCAGCGTAGAGAAGGGGCGAGAAGAGACCCAGTACTTC. Translating gives CASSVEKGREETQYF.

This clonotype was recorded a few times. V is TRBV19 and J is TRBJ2-2, with 15 bases aligning to TRBD2. V was pared by 7 bases and J by 1 base, with 4 bases of the junction left unmatched. CDR3 size: 17 residues. CDR1 is LNHDA, CDR2 SQIVND, per germline (reference sequence). The CDR3 loop is CASTRTSGRVNTGELFF. CDR3 DNA: TGTGCCAGTACCCGGACTAGCGGGAGGGTGAACACCGGGGAGCTGTTTTTT.

The gene calls are TRBV20-1 and TRBJ1-5; TRBD1 matches 9 bases. From germline, CDR1 is DFQATT and CDR2 SNEGSKA (reference sequence). The CDR3 extends over 17 amino acids. Germline trimming cut 3 bases from V and 2 bases from J; bases unmatched to any gene: 11. CDR3 amino acids: CSASGDRATVGNQPQHF. The CDR3 DNA follows: TGCAGTGCTAGTGGGGACAGGGCTACGGTGGGCAATCAGCCCCAGCATTTT.